The TCR beta chain under discussion was sequenced for a study of T cells in Graves' hyperthyroidism and ophthalmopathy. The germline V gene has CDR1 LNHDA and CDR2 SQIVND (reference sequence). V lost 7 bases and J lost 0, with 9 bases in between. The CDR3 loop spans 13 amino acids. The study, taken as a whole, reports: Stable hyperthyroidism was separated from ophthalmopathy by a model based on 13 V-J features.

Amplification targeted TCR beta CDR3 regions from RNA transcripts. Initially, a first-round RT-PCR of the TCR CDR3 employed the HTBI primer set. TCRdb reprocessed the multiplex PCR reads via MiXCR and lists one record per CDR3 protein. The data hold roughly 400,000 distinct CDR3 sequences, with approximately 15% observed a single time. At least ten counts were recorded for this clonotype. Its matching antigen is unknown. Ahead of any ophthalmopathy symptoms, the blood sample was obtained at the first diagnosis of hyperthyroidism. The source material was blood. The V and J genes are TRBV19 and TRBJ1-1; D not resolved. This receptor was obtained from a woman between 18 and 29 years old with Graves' hyperthyroidism that later progressed to Graves' ophthalmopathy. The CDR3 DNA reads TGTGCCAGTAAAGGGCTTATGAACACTGAAGCTTTCTTT. This sequence encodes CASKGLMNTEAFF.